The 15 T cell receptor beta chains in this list originate from one sample, sequenced in a study of regulatory T cells in long-lasting Graves disease. The authors built TCR beta libraries using iRepertoire HTBI primers and Arm-PCR of CDR3 regions. TCRdb itself ran the multiplex PCR reads through MiXCR, one entry per CDR3 protein. The sample shows roughly 360,000 distinct CDR3 sequences, roughly 25% of them seen only once. Time point specified: persistent/refractory GD, antithyroid drugs over 5 years with positive TRAb. From RNA extracted from PBMCs, the TCR library was made. The sample consisted of peripheral blood mononuclear cells (PBMCs), taken when the disease was refractory, from a patient treated with antithyroid drugs. These receptors were collected from a woman between 40 and 55 years old with Graves disease.

In this sample, this clonotype turned up many times. V and J are TRBV11-2 and TRBJ2-4, with TRBD2 identical over 11 bases. Unmatched junction bases numbered 14, after V lost 4 bases and J lost 0 bases. CDR3 size: 20 residues. Germline-derived CDR1 and CDR2 are SGHAT and FQNNGV. CDR3 DNA sequence: TGTGCCAGCAGCTCACCGAAGGGGACTAGCGGCGTCCTAGCCAAAAACATTCAGTACTTC. This gives the protein CASSSPKGTSGVLAKNIQYF.

This clonotype came up many times. The J gene is TRBJ2-7, the V gene TRBV24-1; D is perhaps TRBD2 (5 bases). With 4 bases removed from V and 3 bases from J, the gap between germline ends came to 9 bases. The length of the CDR3 is 13 residues. Germline lookup yields CDR1 KGHDR and CDR2 SFDVKD. This CDR3 is CATSDRRDYEQYF. The CDR3 DNA reads as TGTGCCACCAGTGACCGCCGGGACTACGAGCAGTACTTC.

This clonotype was counted a few times. The V gene is TRBV19, the J gene TRBJ1-5, with TRBD1 matching 10 bases. This CDR3 has 15 amino acids. V shed 7 bases and J 2 bases; nucleotides not matched to a gene: 5. Germline CDR1 and CDR2: LNHDA and SQIVND (reference sequence). In DNA form, the CDR3 reads TGTGCCAGTACTCCTGGGACAGGGGGCAATCAGCCCCAGCATTTT. This gives the protein CASTPGTGGNQPQHF.

This clonotype has at least ten counts. This sequence joins TRBV28 and TRBJ2-7; 9 bases match TRBD2. Germline assignment: CDR1 MDHEN and CDR2 SYDVKM. The ends lost 6 bases at V and 3 bases at J; junction bases unmatched: 3. The CDR3 contains 13 residues. The CDR3 loop is CASRNSGSYEQYF. Written as DNA, the CDR3 is TGTGCCAGCAGAAATAGCGGGAGCTACGAGCAGTACTTC.

Ten or more counts support this clonotype. The gene calls are TRBV28 and TRBJ1-5; D unresolved. The CDR3 has 14 amino acids. CDR1 is MDHEN and CDR2 is SYDVKM in the germline V gene. V dropped 4 bases and J dropped 7 bases, with 14 bases sitting between them. The CDR3 protein is CASSSGSLGQPQHF. The CDR3 DNA follows: TGTGCCAGCAGTTCCGGTTCCTTGGGACAGCCCCAGCATTTT.

This clonotype was observed at least ten times. The chain combines TRBV29-1 with TRBJ2-4, with D unresolved. The germline CDR1 and CDR2 sequences are SQVTM and ANQGSEA. Trimming pared 5 bases from V and 1 base from J, leaving 9 bases between. The CDR3 consists of 13 residues. For the CDR3, the DNA is TGCAGCGTTCTCATCCCCGCCAAAAACATTCAGTACTTC. It specifies CSVLIPAKNIQYF.

The chain carries TRBV7-6 and TRBJ1-1, with D possibly being TRBD1 (5 bases). CDR1 and CDR2 (germline): SGHVS, FNYEAQ. Trimming stripped 5 bases from V and 8 bases from J, with 21 bases between. The CDR3 is made up of 15 amino acids. CDR3: CASSLPLAGTVEAFF. The CDR3 DNA reads TGTGCCAGCAGCCTACCCTTGGCAGGGACGGTCGAAGCTTTCTTT.

This chain links TRBV2 with TRBJ2-7; perhaps TRBD2 as D (6 bases). Germline assignment: CDR1 SNHLY and CDR2 FYNNEI. There are 15 residues in the CDR3. Trimming cost V 5 bases and J 5 bases, with 19 bases left between them. The CDR3 reads CASSSTSPLVNEQYF. The CDR3, as DNA: TGTGCCAGCAGTTCCACTAGCCCCTTGGTTAACGAGCAGTACTTC.

In its sample, this clonotype was seen many times. J is TRBJ2-7 and V is TRBV7-6, with TRBD2 matching 7 bases. The length of the CDR3 is 14 residues. Germline loops: CDR1 SGHVS, CDR2 FNYEAQ. V lost 4 bases, J lost 3 bases, and 6 bases stayed unmatched. The CDR3 reads CASSSVGGDYEQYF. The CDR3 region has the DNA TGTGCCAGCAGCTCTGTGGGGGGGGACTACGAGCAGTACTTC.

The table lists this clonotype with many counts. In DNA form, the CDR3 reads TGTGCCAGCACCTCTAGCGGAGGTTCCTACGAGCAGTACTTC. Translation gives CASTSSGGSYEQYF. The chain combines TRBV28 with TRBJ2-7, with 7 positions matching TRBD2. Trimming cost V 7 bases and J 1 base; bases outside gene matches: 7. CDR3 size: 14 residues. The germline gives CDR1 MDHEN, CDR2 SYDVKM.

This clonotype was counted many times. This chain joins TRBV10-3 and TRBJ2-7; TRBD2 might be the D (6 bases). The V gene lost 10 bases and the J gene lost 0 bases, with 10 bases spanning the gap. Germline-derived CDR1 and CDR2 are ENHRY and SYGVKD. The CDR3 length is 12 residues. CDR3 nucleotide sequence: TGTGCCACCCGGCGGGACTCCTACGAGCAGTACTTC. Protein: CATRRDSYEQYF.

Turning to this clonotype: Germline is not matched at one junction end, which may reflect a read error. This sequence joins TRBV6-1 and TRBJ2-2; D gene uncertain. The CDR3 is made up of 13 amino acids. CDR1 and CDR2 (germline): MNHNS, SASEGT. CDR3 sequence: CASSEMGTGELFF. The CDR3 DNA follows: TGCGCCAGCAGTGAGATGGGCACCGGGGAGCTGTTTTTT.

This clonotype was seen more than once but under ten times. The chain links TRBV7-2 to TRBJ1-1; D may be TRBD1 (5 bases). Germline-derived CDR1 and CDR2 are SGHTA and FQGNSA. Trimming shortened V by 1 base and J by 0 bases, and 12 bases separated the two germline ends. CDR3 length equals 16 residues. For the CDR3, the DNA is TGTGCCAGCAGCTTAGTCGGGGGGAGGTTGAACACTGAAGCTTTCTTT. Translating gives CASSLVGGRLNTEAFF.

Concerning this clonotype: A much larger clone differs by one base, so this may be a read error. The rearrangement joins TRBV11-2 to TRBJ1-1, with 7 bases fitting TRBD1. Germline V gene sequence: CDR1 SGHAT, CDR2 FQNNGV. This CDR3 is built from 17 residues. CDR3 loop: CASGLRQGPIRSTEAFF. CDR3 DNA: TGTGCCAGCGGCTTAAGACAGGGACCCATTAGATCCACTGAAGCTTTCTTT. Filled out from reference TRBV11-2 and TRBJ1-1, the complete variable domain reads EAGVAQSPRYKIIEKRQSVAFWCNPISGHATLYWYQQILGQGPKLLIQFQNNGVVDDSQLPKDRFSAERLKGVDSTLKIQPAKLEDSAVYLCASGLRQGPIRSTEAFFGQGTRLTVV.

This clonotype was observed many times. The rearrangement links TRBV28 to TRBJ1-2; 7 positions match TRBD1. The length of the CDR3 is 15 residues. The V and J ends lost 2 bases and 1 base, in that order; junction bases with no gene match: 4. Germline V gene sequence: CDR1 MDHEN, CDR2 SYDVKM. As DNA, the CDR3 is TGTGCCAGCAGTTTAAAGTGGGACAGTAACTATGGCTACACCTTC. Translating gives CASSLKWDSNYGYTF.